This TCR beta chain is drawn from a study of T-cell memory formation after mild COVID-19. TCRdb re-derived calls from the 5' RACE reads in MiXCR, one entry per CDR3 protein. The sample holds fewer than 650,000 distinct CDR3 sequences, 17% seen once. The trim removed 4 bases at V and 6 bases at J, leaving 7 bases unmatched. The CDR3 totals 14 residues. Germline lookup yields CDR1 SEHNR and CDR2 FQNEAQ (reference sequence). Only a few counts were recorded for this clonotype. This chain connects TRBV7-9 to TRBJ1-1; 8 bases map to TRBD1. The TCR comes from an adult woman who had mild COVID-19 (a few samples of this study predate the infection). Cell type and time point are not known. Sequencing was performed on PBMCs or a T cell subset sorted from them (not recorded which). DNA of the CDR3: TGTGCCAGCAGCTACTCGGACAGGGTGGCTGAAGCTTTCTTT. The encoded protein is CASSYSDRVAEAFF.